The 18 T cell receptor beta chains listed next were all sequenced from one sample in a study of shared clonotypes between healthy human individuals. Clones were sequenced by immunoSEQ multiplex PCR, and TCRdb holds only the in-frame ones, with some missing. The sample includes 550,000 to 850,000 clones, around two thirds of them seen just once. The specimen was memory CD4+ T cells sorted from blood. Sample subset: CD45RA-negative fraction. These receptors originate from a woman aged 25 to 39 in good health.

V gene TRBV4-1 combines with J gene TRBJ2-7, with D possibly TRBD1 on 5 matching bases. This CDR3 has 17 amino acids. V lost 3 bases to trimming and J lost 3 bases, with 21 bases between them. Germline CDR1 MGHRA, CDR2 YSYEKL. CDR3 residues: CASSQRVRLDRNYEQYF. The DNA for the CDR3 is TGCGCCAGCAGCCAGCGAGTGCGCCTAGACAGAAACTACGAGCAGTACTTC.

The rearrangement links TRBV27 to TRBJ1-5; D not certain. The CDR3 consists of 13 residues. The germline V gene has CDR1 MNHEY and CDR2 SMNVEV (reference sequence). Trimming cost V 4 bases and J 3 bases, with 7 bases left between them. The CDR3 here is CASSYQYNQPQHF. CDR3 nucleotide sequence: TGTGCCAGCAGTTACCAGTACAATCAGCCCCAGCATTTT.

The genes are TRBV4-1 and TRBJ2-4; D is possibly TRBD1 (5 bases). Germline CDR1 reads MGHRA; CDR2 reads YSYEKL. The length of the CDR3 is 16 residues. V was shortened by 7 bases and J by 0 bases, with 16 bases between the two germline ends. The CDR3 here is CASTLSGPEAKNIQYF. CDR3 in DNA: TGCGCCAGCACTTTGTCAGGGCCGGAAGCCAAAAACATTCAGTACTTC.

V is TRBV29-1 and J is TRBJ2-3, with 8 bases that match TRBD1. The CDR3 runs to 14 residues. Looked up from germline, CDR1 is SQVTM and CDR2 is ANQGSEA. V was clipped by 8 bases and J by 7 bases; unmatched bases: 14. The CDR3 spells CSIRLDRAGYTQYF. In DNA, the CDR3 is TGCAGCATACGACTGGACAGGGCGGGATATACGCAGTATTTT.

The CDR3 loop is CASSSPTSADTQYF. Here the CDR3 DNA reads TGTGCCAGCAGTTCCCCGACTAGTGCAGATACGCAGTATTTT. This sequence joins TRBV6-6 and TRBJ2-3, with D maybe TRBD2 (6 bases). The CDR3 extends over 14 amino acids. The germline V gene encodes CDR1 MNHNY and CDR2 SVGAGI (reference sequence). V was cut by 4 bases and J by 4 bases, with 12 bases left in between.

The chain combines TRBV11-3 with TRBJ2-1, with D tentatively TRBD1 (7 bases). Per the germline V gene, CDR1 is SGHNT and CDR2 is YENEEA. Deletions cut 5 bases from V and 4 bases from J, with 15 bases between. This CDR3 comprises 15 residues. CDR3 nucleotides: TGTGCCAGCAGCAACCCCAGGGGGGCATACAATGAGCAGTTCTTC. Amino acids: CASSNPRGAYNEQFF.

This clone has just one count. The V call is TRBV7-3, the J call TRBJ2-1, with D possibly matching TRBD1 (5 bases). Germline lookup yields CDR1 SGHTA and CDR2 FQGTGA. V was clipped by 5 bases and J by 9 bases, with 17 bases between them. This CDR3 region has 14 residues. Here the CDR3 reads CASSKRAGYGEQFF. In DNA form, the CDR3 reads TGTGCCAGCAGCAAAAGGGCAGGGTATGGTGAGCAGTTCTTC.

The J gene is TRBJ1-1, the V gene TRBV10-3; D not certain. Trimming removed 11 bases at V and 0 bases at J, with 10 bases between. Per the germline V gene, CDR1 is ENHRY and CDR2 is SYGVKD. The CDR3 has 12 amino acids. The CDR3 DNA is TGTGCCGCCGGGATGGTGAACACTGAAGCTTTCTTT. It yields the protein CAAGMVNTEAFF.

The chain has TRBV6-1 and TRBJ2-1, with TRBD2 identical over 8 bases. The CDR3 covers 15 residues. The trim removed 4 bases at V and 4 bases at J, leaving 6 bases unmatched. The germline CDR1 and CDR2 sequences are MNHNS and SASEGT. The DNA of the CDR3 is TGTGCCAGCAGTGCCAGCGGGAGAGGGTACAATGAGCAGTTCTTC. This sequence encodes CASSASGRGYNEQFF.

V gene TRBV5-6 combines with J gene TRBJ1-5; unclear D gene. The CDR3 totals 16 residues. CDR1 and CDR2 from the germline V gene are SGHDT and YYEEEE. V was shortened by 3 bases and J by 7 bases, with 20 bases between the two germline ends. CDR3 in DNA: TGTGCCAGCAGCTGGGGAGGGAGAGGTTTGGGGCAGCCCCAGCATTTT. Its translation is CASSWGGRGLGQPQHF. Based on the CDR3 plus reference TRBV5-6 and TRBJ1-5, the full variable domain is DAGVTQSPTHLIKTRGQQVTLRCSPKSGHDTVSWYQQALGQGPQFIFQYYEEEERQRGNFPDRFSGHQFPNYSSELNVNALLLGDSALYLCASSWGGRGLGQPQHFGDGTRLSIL.

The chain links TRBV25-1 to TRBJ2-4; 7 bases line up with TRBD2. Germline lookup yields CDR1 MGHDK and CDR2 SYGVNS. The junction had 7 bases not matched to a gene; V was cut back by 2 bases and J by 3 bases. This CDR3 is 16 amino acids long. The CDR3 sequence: CASSEGEGGSKNIQYF. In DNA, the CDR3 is TGTGCCAGCAGTGAAGGGGAGGGCGGAAGCAAAAACATTCAGTACTTC.

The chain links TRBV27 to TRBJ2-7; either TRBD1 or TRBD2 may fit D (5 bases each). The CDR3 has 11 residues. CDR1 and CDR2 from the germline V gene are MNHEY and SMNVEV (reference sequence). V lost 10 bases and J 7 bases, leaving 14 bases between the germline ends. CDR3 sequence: CATSSWGEQYF. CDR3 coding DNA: TGTGCCACCTCATCGTGGGGGGAGCAGTACTTC.

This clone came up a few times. This chain's CDR3 is CAWSVTGDQPQHF. The CDR3 DNA sequence: TGTGCCTGGAGTGTTACAGGGGATCAGCCCCAGCATTTT. The chain couples TRBV30 to TRBJ1-5; TRBD1 aligns across 7 bases. The CDR3 is 13 residues long. Losses at the gene ends were 0 bases for V and 5 bases for J; bases not matched to a gene: 1. Germline V gene data show CDR1 as GTSNPN and CDR2 as SVGIG (reference sequence).

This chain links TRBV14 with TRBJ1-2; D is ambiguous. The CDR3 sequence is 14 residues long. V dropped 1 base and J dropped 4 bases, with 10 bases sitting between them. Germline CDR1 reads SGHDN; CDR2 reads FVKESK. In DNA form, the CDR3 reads TGTGCCAGCAGCCAAGTCGGGCAGTTCTATGGCTACACCTTC. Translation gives CASSQVGQFYGYTF.

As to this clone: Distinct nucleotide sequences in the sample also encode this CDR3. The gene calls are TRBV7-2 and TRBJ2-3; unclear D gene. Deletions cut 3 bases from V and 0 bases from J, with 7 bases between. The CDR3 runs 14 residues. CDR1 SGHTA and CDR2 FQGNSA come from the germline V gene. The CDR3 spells CASSLRSSTDTQYF. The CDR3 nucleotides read TGTGCCAGCAGCTTGAGATCAAGCACAGATACGCAGTATTTT.

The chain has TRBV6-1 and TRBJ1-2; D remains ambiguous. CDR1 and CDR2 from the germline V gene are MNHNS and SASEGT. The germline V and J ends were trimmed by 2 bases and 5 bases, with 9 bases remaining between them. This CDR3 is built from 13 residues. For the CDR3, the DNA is TGTGCCAGCAGTGAACAGGAGAGGTATGGCTACACCTTC. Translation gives CASSEQERYGYTF.

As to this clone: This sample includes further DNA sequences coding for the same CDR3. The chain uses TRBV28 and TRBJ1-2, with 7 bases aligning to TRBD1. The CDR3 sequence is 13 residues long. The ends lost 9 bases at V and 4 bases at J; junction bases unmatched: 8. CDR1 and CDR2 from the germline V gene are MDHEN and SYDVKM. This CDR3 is CASLRGGFYGYTF. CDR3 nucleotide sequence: TGTGCCAGTCTCAGGGGGGGGTTCTATGGCTACACCTTC.

In nucleotides, the CDR3 is TGTGCCAGCAGCCGGACTAGCGGGGTCACAGATACGCAGTATTTT. The encoded protein is CASSRTSGVTDTQYF. The J gene is TRBJ2-3, the V gene TRBV7-9; 12 nucleotides agree with TRBD2. Germline CDR1 reads SEHNR; CDR2 reads FQNEAQ (reference sequence). V lost 5 bases to trimming and J lost 2 bases; unmatched junction nucleotides: 2. The CDR3 totals 15 residues.